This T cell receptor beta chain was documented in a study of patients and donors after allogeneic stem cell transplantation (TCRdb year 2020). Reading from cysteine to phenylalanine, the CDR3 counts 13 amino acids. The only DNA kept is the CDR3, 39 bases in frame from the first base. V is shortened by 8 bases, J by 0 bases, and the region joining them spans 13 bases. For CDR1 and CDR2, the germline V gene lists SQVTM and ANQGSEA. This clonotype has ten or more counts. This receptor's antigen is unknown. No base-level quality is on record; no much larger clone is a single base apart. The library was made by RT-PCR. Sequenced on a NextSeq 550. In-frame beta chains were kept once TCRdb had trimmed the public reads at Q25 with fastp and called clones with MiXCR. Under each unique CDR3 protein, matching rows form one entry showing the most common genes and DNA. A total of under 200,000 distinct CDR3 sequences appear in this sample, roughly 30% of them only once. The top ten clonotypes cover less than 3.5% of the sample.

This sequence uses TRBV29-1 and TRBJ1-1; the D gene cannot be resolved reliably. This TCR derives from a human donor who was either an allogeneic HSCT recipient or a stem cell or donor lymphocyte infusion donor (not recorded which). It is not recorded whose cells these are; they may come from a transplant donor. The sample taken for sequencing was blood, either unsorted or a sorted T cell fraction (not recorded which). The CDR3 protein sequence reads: CSLLTGMNTEAFF. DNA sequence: TGCAGCCTTCTGACGGGGATGAACACTGAAGCTTTCTTT.